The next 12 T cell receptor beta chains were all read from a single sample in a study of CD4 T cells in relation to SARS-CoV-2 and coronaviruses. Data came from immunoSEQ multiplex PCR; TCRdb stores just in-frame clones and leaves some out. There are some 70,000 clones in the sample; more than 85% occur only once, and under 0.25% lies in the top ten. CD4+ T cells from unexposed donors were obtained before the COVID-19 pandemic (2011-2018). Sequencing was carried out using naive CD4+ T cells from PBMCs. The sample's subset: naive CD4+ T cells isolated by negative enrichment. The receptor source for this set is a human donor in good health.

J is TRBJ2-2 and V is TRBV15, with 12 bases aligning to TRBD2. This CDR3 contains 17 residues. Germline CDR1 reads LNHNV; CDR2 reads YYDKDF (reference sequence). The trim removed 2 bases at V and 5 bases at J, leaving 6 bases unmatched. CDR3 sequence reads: CATSRKLAGGRTGELFF. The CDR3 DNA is TGTGCCACCAGCAGAAAACTAGCGGGAGGCCGTACCGGGGAGCTGTTTTTT.

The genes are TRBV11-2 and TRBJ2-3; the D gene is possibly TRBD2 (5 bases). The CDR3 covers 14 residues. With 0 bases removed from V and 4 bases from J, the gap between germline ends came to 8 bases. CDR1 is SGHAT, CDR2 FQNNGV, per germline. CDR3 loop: CASSLDLAPDTQYF. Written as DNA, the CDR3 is TGTGCCAGCAGCTTAGATCTAGCCCCAGATACGCAGTATTTT.

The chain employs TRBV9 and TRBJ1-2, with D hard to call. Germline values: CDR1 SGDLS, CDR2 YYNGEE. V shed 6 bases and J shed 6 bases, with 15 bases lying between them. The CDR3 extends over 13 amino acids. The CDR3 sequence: CASNRGGVDGYTF. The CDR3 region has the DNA TGTGCCAGCAACCGGGGTGGGGTGGATGGCTACACCTTC.

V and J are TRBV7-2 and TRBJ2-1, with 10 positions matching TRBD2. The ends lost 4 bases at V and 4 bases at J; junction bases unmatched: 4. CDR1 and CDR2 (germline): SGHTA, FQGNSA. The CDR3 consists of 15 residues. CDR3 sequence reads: CASSSGLAAYNEQFF. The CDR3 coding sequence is TGTGCCAGCAGCTCCGGACTAGCGGCATACAATGAGCAGTTCTTC.

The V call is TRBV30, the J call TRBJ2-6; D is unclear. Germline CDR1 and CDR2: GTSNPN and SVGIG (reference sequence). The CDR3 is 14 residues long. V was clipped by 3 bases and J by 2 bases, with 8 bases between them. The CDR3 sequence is CAWRLHPGANVLTF. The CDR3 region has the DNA TGTGCCTGGAGGCTCCACCCTGGGGCCAACGTCCTGACTTTC.

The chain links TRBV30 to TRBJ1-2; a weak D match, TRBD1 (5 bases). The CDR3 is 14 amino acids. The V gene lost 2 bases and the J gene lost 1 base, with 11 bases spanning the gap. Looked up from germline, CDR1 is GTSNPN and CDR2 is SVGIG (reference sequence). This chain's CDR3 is CAWSSAGGNYGYTF. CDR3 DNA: TGTGCCTGGAGTTCGGCCGGGGGTAACTATGGCTACACCTTC.

CDR3 nucleotides: TGTGCCAGCAGCCGCACACTAGCGGGCGCCGCCGCCGGGGAGCTGTTTTTT. Residues: CASSRTLAGAAAGELFF. This sequence joins TRBV3-1 (or the pseudogene TRBV3-2) and TRBJ2-2, with 9 nucleotides matching TRBD2. Losses at the gene ends were 4 bases for V and 6 bases for J; bases not matched to a gene: 12. Germline lookup yields CDR1 LGHDT and CDR2 YNNKEL (reference sequence). The CDR3 totals 17 residues.

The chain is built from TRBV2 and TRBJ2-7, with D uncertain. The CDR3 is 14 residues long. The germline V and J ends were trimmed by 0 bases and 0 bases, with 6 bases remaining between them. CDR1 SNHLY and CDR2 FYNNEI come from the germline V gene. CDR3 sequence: CASSEAGYSYEQYF. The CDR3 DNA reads TGTGCCAGCAGTGAAGCGGGGTACTCCTACGAGCAGTACTTC.

The CDR3 region is CASSLNSGGYTF. The CDR3 bases are TGTGCCAGCAGCTTGAATTCGGGAGGCTACACCTTC. The J gene is TRBJ1-2, the V gene TRBV5-4, with D unclear. The germline V gene has CDR1 SGHNT and CDR2 YYREEE (reference sequence). The CDR3 runs 12 residues. Trimming shortened V by 1 base and J by 8 bases, and 9 bases separated the two germline ends.

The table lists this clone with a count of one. DNA of the CDR3: TGCAGTGCTAGAGGGACGGAGACCCAGTACTTC. Protein product: CSARGTETQYF. V is TRBV20-1 and J is TRBJ2-5; D is undetermined. Germline V lookup: CDR1 DFQATT, CDR2 SNEGSKA (reference sequence). The CDR3 contains 11 residues. With 1 base removed from V and 5 bases from J, the gap between germline ends came to 5 bases.

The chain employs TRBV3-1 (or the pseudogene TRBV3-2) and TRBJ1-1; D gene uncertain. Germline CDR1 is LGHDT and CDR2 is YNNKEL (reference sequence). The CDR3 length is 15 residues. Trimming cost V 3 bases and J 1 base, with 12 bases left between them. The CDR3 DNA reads TGTGCCAGCAGCCAGTCACCGCCGGCGAACACTGAAGCTTTCTTT. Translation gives CASSQSPPANTEAFF.

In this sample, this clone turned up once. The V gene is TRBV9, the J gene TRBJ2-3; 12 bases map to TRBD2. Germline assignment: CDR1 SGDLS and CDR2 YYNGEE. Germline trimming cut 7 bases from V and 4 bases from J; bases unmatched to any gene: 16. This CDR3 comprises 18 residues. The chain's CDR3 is CASVSQLAGGQTADTQYF. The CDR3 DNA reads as TGTGCCAGCGTCTCCCAGCTAGCGGGGGGGCAAACCGCAGATACGCAGTATTTT.